This T cell receptor beta chain was retrieved from a study of cytomegalovirus exposure and HLA in healthy donors. The overall study: The study's early data release held about 80 million unique TCRs from HLA-typed donors.

Per germline, CDR1 MNHEY and CDR2 SVGAGI. The CDR3 covers 15 residues. The V and J ends lost 0 bases and 1 base, in that order; junction bases with no gene match: 0. The PCR made use of 60 Vbeta and 13 Jbeta primers. The assay was immunoSEQ multiplex PCR, and TCRdb's table has in-frame clones only and misses some. The data hold approximately 53,000 clones, with 77% observed a single time. Donors likely had unrecorded immune exposures despite being nominally healthy when sampled. Sample: PBMCs. The sequence derives from a woman in her thirties or forties in good health and CMV-seropositive. The chain recombines TRBV6-5 with TRBJ2-5, with 9 bases lining up with TRBD2. The chain's CDR3 is CASSYSRGGQETQYF. The CDR3 nucleotides read TGTGCCAGCAGTTACTCGCGGGGGGGCCAAGAGACCCAGTACTTC.